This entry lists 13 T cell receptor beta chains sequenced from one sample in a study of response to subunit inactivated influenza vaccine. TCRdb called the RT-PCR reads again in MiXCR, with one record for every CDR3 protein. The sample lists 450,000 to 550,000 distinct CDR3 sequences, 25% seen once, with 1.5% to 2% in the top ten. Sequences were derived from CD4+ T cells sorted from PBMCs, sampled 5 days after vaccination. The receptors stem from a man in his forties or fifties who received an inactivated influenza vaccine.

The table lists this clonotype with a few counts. DNA for the CDR3: TGCGCCAGCAGCCAACACGACAGCGGGCGAGAGCAGTACTTC. Amino acids: CASSQHDSGREQYF. The V gene is TRBV4-1, the J gene TRBJ2-7; possible D gene TRBD2, 6 bases. The CDR3 loop spans 14 amino acids. Germline CDR1 is MGHRA and CDR2 is YSYEKL. The germline V and J ends were trimmed by 2 bases and 7 bases, with 15 bases remaining between them.

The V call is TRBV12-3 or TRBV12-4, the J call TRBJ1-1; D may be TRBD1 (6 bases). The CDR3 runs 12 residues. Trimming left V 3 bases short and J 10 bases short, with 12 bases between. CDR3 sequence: CASSFPGGRAFF. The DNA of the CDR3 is TGTGCCAGCAGTTTTCCCGGGGGCCGAGCTTTCTTT.

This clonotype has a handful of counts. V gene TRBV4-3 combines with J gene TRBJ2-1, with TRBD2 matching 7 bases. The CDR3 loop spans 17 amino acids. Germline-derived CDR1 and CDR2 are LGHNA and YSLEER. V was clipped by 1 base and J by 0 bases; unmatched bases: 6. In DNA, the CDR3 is TGCGCCAGCAGCCAAGGTCCCGGGACTAACTCCTACAATGAGCAGTTCTTC. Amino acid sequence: CASSQGPGTNSYNEQFF.

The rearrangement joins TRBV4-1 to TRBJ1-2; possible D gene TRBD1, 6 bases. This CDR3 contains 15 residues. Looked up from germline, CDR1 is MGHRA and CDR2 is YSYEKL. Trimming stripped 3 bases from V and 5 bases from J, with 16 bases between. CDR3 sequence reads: CASSQRTGTTYGYTF. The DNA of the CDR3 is TGCGCCAGCAGCCAGCGAACCGGGACAACGTATGGCTACACCTTC.

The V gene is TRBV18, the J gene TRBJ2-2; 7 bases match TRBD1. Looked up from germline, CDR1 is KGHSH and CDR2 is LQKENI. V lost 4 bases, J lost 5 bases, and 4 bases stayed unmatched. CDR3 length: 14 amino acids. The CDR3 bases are TGTGCCAGCTCACGAACGACAGGGACCGGGGAGCTGTTTTTT. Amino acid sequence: CASSRTTGTGELFF.

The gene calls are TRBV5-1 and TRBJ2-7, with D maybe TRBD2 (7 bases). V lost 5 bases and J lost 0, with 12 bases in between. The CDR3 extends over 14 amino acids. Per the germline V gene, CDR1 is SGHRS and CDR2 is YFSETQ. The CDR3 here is CASRPRGGSYEQYF. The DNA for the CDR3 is TGCGCCAGCAGACCTAGGGGGGGCTCCTACGAGCAGTACTTC.

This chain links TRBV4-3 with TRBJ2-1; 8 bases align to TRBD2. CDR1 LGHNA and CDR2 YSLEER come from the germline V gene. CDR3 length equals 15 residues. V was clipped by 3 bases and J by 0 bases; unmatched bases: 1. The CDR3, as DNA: TGCGCCAGCAGCCAGAGCGGGAGCTCCTACAATGAGCAGTTCTTC. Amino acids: CASSQSGSSYNEQFF.

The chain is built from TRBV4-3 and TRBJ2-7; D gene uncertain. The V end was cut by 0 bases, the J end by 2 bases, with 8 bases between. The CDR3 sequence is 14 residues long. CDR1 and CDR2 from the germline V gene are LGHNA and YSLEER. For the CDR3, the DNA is TGCGCCAGCAGCCAAGAAGGTTTTACCTACGAGCAGTACTTC. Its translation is CASSQEGFTYEQYF.

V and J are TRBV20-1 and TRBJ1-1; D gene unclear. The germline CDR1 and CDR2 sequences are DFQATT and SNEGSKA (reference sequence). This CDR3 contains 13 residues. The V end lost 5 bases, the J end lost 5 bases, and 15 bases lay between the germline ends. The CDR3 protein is CSAVVPPGTEAFF. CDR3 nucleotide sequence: TGCAGTGCTGTCGTCCCTCCGGGGACTGAAGCTTTCTTT.

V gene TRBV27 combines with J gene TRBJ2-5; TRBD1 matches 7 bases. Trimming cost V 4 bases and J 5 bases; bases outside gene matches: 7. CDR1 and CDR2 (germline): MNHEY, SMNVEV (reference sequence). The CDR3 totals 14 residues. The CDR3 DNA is TGTGCCAGCAGTTCGACAGGGAGTGATGAGACCCAGTACTTC. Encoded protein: CASSSTGSDETQYF.

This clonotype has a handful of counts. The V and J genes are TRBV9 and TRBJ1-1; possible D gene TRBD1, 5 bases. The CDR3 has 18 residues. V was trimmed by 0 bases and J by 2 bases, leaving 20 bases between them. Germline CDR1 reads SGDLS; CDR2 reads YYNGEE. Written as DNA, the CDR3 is TGTGCCAGCAGCGTAGGGTTTGGGGACGTACAGCTAAACACTGAAGCTTTCTTT. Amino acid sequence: CASSVGFGDVQLNTEAFF.

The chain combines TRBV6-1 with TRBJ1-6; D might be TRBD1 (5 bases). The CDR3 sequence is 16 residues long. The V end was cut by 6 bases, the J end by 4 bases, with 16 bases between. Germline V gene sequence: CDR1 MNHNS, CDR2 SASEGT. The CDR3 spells CASSQGTGIYNSPLHF. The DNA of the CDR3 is TGTGCCAGCAGCCAAGGGACGGGAATTTATAATTCACCCCTCCACTTT.

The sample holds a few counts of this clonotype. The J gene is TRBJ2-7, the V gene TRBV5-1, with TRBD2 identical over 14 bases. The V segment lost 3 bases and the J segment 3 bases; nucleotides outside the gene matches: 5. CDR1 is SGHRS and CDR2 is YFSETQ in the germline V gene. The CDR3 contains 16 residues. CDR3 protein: CASSWLTSGRGYEQYF. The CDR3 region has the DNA TGCGCCAGCAGCTGGCTGACTAGCGGGAGGGGCTACGAGCAGTACTTC.